The sequence of this TCR beta chain was determined in a study of T cells in localized non-small cell lung cancer. Study results and limitations: The highest T cell clonality was in uninvolved adjacent lung, above tumor. Heterogeneity within the tumor remains possible, as just one region underwent sequencing.

The germline gives CDR1 SEHNR, CDR2 FQNEAQ (reference sequence). V lost 5 bases and J 4 bases, leaving 17 bases between the germline ends. This CDR3 comprises 15 residues. In the case of this clone: No antigen is known for it.

This table comes from immunoSEQ multiplex PCR, and its TCRdb copy is limited to in-frame clones, with some not included. This repertoire shows around 35,000 clones, around 77% found once; its top ten account for roughly 15%. This sample comprised peripheral blood, obtained before any cancer treatment. This rearrangement joins TRBV7-9 to TRBJ1-2; perhaps TRBD1 as D (6 bases). The receptor comes from a male donor at least 60 years old with stage III squamous cell lung carcinoma. The CDR3 DNA reads TGTGCCAGCAGCGCACAGGGATCAGGCGGCTATGGCTACACCTTC. Protein product: CASSAQGSGGYGYTF.